This TCR beta chain was recovered during a study of human T cells and chemical hapten exposure (dated by TCRdb to 2020 to 2023). In the study overall: For sensitization, 2% DPC in acetone was applied to a 2 cm by 2 cm area of upper inner arm skin. Roughly 30 alopecia patients provided blood for TCR sequencing at one to four time points (pre-sensitization, 2, 6 and 24 weeks). Libraries were pooled for sequencing, and variation in per-sample TCR yields was attributed mainly to small differences in library volumes within the pool. Blood was sampled from patients pre-sensitization (week 0) and at 2, 6 and about 24 weeks after DPC sensitization. Patch testing on the upper back used Finn chambers containing 0.01% DPC, with scoring done after 6 days according to International Contact Dermatitis Research Group standards. Weekly therapeutic DPC doses were additionally applied to the scalp of patients throughout the approximately 25-week study period. The patient cohort, mostly female, included alopecia areata with under or over 50% scalp involvement, alopecia totalis and alopecia universalis. The study tracked peripheral blood TCR repertoire changes in vivo during primary and secondary sensitization to the hapten diphenylcyclopropenone (DPC) in alopecia patients.

In the paper's terms, the time point label means: pre-sensitization, week 0. The treatment or condition label of this sample denotes: therapeutic diphenylcyclopropenone sensitization with weekly scalp DPC. At each patch-test visit, blood was drawn before the patch test was applied. To be eligible, patients had to be aged 18 to 70, diagnosed with alopecia and judged suitable for DPC therapy, while pregnant patients were excluded. Total RNA was extracted from unfractionated whole blood collected in Tempus Blood RNA tubes. As concerns this clonotype: It lacks a known antigen. The input lacks base qualities; no much larger clone sits a single base away.

Study-level results and caveats: All patients had alopecia, a presumed autoimmune disease, so their immune response might differ from that of healthy individuals. DPC sensitization did not change how many TCRs were above 1 in 1000 frequency, and no evidence was found of alterations in global repertoire structure. Patch test score was positively correlated with the number of PT1 expanded TCRs, with significance at thresholds 8, 16 and 32 but not at 4. Significantly more large CDR3 similarity clusters were formed by expanded TCRs than by pre-sensitization or healthy control sets, consistent with antigen-driven responses. Repeated subsampling changed both the strength of the expansion versus patch-test correlation and the threshold at which that correlation became significant.

Receptor amplification or capture employed RACE. The data were produced on a NextSeq 500. Library preparation attached unique molecular identifiers to individual cDNA molecules for quantitative, reproducible TCR counting. Both TCR alpha and TCR beta chains were sequenced from each blood RNA sample. Concerning the study's data processing: A median of approximately 96,000 TCRs per sample was observed, with a range of about 23,224 to 700,000. The Decombinator software suite was used to annotate V, J and CDR3 in the TCR reads. For the PS versus PT1 abundance plots, all samples were subsampled to the same number of TCRs (28,000). Expanded TCRs were defined as absent before sensitization and observed at least eight times at the 2-week time point. TCRdb passed the public sequencing reads through fastp at Q25 and MiXCR, retaining productive beta sequences. Each entry merges the rows of one CDR3 protein and shows their most common DNA and genes. The V and J calls here are based on TCRdb, not the publication. The sample table records about 53,000 distinct CDR3 sequences; more than 7.5% of these occur just once. The top ten clonotypes cover 8% to 10% of the sample.

The TCR was taken from a man aged 35 to 55 with alopecia areata. Some clones in this sample may be carry-over from other donors' samples. Sequences were derived from whole blood, sampled in connection with sensitization to the hapten diphenylcyclopropenone (DPC).

The CDR3 region reads CASSFRTSGTGELFF. The sequenced DNA: TGTGCCAGCAGTTTCCGGACTAGCGGCACCGGGGAGCTGTTTTTT. Here the chain combines TRBV27 and TRBJ2-2, and 10 junction bases match TRBD2. Trimming takes 3 bases off V and 4 bases off J; junction bases not matched to a gene: 2. The germline V gene (reference sequence) yields MNHEY for CDR1 and SMNVEV for CDR2. The CDR3 holds 15 amino acids from the cysteine to the phenylalanine. Only the CDR3 part of the read is kept: 45 bases, read in frame from the first base.